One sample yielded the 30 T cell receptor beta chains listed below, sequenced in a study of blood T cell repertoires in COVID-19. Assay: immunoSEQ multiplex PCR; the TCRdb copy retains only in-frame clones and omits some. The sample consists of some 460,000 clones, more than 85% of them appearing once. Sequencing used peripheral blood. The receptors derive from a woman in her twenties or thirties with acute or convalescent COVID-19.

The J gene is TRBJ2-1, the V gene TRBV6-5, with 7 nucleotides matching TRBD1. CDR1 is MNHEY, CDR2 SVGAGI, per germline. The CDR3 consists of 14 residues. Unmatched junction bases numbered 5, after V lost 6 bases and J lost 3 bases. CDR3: CASSSRDSYNEQFF. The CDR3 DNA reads TGTGCCAGCAGCTCCCGGGACAGCTACAATGAGCAGTTCTTC.

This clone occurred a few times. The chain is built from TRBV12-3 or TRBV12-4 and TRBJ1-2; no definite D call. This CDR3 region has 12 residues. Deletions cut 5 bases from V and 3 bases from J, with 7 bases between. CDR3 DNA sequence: TGTGCCAGCAGTAACAGTTACTATGGCTACACCTTC. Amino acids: CASSNSYYGYTF.

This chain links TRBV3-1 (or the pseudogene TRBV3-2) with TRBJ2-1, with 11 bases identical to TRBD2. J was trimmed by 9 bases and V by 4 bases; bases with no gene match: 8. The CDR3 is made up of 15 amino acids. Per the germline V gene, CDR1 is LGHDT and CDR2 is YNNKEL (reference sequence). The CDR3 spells CASSPLAGGQSEQFF. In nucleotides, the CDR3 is TGTGCCAGCAGCCCTTTAGCGGGGGGGCAAAGTGAGCAGTTCTTC.

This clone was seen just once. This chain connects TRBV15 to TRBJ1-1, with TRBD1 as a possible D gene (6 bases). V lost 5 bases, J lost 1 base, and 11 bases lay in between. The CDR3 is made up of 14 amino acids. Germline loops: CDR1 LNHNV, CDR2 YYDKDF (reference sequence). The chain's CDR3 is CATSRGQSNTEAFF. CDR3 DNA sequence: TGTGCCACCAGCCGTGGACAGTCGAACACTGAAGCTTTCTTT.

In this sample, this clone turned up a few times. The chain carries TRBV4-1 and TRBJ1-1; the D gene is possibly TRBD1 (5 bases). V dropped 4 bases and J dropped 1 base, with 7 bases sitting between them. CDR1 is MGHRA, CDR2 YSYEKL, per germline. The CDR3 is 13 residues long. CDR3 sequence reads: CASSRQRNTEAFF. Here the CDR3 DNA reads TGCGCCAGCAGCCGACAGAGGAACACTGAAGCTTTCTTT.

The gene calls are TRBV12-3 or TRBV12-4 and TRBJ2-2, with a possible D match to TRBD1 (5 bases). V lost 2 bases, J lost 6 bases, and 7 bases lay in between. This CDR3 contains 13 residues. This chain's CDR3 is CASSLWGPGELFF. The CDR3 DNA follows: TGTGCCAGCAGTTTATGGGGCCCCGGGGAGCTGTTTTTT.

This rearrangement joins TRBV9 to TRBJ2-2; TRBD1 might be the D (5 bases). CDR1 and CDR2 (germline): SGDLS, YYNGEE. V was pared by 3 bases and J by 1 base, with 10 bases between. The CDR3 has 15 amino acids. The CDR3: CASSATTGNTGELFF. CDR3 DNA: TGTGCCAGCAGCGCCACAACAGGGAACACCGGGGAGCTGTTTTTT.

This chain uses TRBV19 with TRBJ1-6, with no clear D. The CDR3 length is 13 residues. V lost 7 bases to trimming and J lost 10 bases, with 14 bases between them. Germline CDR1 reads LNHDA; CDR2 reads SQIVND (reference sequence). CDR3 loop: CASTRDLGSPLHF. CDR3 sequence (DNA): TGTGCCAGTACCCGGGATTTGGGCTCACCCCTCCACTTT.

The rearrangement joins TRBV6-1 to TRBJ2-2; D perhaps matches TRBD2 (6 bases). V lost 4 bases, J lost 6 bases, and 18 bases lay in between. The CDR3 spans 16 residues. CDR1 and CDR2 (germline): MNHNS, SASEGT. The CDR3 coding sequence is TGTGCCAGCAGTGCCTTACAGGAGGGAAACTCCGGGGAGCTGTTTTTT. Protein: CASSALQEGNSGELFF.

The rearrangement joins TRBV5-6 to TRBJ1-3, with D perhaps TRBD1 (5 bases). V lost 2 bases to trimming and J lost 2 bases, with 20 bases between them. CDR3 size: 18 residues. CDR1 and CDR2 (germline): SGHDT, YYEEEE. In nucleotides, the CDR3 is TGTGCCAGCAGCTTTCAGGGTGGCCCTACTTCTCCTGGAAACACCATATATTTT. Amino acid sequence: CASSFQGGPTSPGNTIYF. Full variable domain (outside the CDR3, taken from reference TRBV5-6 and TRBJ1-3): DAGVTQSPTHLIKTRGQQVTLRCSPKSGHDTVSWYQQALGQGPQFIFQYYEEEERQRGNFPDRFSGHQFPNYSSELNVNALLLGDSALYLCASSFQGGPTSPGNTIYFGEGSWLTVV.

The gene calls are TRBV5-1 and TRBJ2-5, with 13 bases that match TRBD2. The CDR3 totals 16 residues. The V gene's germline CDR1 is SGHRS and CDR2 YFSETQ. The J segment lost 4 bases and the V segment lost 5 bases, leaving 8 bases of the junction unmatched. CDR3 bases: TGCGCCAGCAGATTACTAGCGGGGGGGCTCGGAGAGACCCAGTACTTC. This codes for CASRLLAGGLGETQYF.

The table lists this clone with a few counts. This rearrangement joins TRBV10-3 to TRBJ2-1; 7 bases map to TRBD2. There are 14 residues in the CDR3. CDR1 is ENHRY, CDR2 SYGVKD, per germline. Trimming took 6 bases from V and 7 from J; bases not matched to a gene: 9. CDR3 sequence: CAISMGGAGNEQFF. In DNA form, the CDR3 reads TGTGCCATCAGCATGGGAGGGGCGGGGAATGAGCAGTTCTTC.

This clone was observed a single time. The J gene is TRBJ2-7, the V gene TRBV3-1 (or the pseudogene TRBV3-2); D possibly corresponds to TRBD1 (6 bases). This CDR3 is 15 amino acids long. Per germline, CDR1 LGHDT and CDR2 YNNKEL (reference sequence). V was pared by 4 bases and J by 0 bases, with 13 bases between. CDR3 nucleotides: TGTGCCAGCAGCCTCACAGGGACCCACTCCTACGAGCAGTACTTC. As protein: CASSLTGTHSYEQYF.

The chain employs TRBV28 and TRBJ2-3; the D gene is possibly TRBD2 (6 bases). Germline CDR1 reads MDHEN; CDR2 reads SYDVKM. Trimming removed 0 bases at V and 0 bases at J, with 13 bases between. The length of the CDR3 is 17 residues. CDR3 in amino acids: CASSLWVGRDSTDTQYF. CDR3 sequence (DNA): TGTGCCAGCAGTTTATGGGTTGGGCGGGATAGCACAGATACGCAGTATTTT.

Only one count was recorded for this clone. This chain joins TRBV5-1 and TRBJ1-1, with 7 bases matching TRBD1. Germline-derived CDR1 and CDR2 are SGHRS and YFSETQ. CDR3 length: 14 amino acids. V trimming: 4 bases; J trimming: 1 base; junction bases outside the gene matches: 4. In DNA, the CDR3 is TGCGCCAGCAGCCCCGGGACAGAGAACACTGAAGCTTTCTTT. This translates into CASSPGTENTEAFF.

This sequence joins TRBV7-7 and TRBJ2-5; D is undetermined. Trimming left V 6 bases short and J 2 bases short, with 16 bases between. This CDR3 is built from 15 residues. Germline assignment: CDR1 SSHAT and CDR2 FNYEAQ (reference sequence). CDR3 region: CASSLGYGLQETQYF. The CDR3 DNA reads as TGTGCCAGCAGTCTCGGGTACGGTCTTCAAGAGACCCAGTACTTC.

CDR3 in amino acids: CASSVGGTGGTGELFF. DNA of the CDR3: TGTGCCAGCAGCGTAGGGGGGACAGGGGGCACCGGGGAGCTGTTTTTT. This sequence joins TRBV9 and TRBJ2-2; TRBD1 matches at 11 bases. Per the germline V gene, CDR1 is SGDLS and CDR2 is YYNGEE. The CDR3 has 16 residues. The V segment lost 0 bases and the J segment 4 bases; nucleotides outside the gene matches: 2.

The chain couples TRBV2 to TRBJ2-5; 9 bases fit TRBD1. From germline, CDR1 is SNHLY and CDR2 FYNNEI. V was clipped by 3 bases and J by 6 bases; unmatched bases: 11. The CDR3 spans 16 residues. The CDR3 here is CASSDETVGTGKTQYF. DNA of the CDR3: TGTGCCAGCAGTGATGAGACGGTCGGGACAGGGAAGACCCAGTACTTC.

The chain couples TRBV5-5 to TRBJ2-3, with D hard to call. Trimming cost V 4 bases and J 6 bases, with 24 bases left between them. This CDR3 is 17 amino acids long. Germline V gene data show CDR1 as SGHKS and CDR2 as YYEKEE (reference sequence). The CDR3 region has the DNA TGTGCCAGCAGCCCACCCGCGATAGCCCCCCTCTTCGATACGCAGTATTTT. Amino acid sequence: CASSPPAIAPLFDTQYF.

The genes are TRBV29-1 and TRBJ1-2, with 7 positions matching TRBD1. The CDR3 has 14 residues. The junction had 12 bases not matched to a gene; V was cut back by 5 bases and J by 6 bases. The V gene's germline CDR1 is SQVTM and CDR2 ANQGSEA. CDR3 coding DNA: TGCAGCGTTTTTCTAGACAGGGCACGCGATGGCTACACCTTC. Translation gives CSVFLDRARDGYTF.

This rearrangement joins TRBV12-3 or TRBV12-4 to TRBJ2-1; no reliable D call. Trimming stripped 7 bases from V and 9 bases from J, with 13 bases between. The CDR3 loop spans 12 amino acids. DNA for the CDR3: TGTGCCAGCACCTCCTTCGTCGGTGAGCAGTTCTTC. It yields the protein CASTSFVGEQFF.

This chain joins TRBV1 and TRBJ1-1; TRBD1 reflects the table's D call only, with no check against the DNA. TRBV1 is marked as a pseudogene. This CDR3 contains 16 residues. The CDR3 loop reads CTSSQTEALLNTEAFF. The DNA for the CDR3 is TGCACCAGCAGCCAAACAGAAGCCCTATTGAACACTGAAGCTTTCTTT.

In DNA, the CDR3 is TGTGCCAGCAGGGGACAGAAATACGAGCAGTACTTC. It specifies CASRGQKYEQYF. This rearrangement joins TRBV2 to TRBJ2-7; 7 nucleotides match TRBD1. Germline-derived CDR1 and CDR2 are SNHLY and FYNNEI. Germline trimming cut 6 bases from V and 4 bases from J; bases unmatched to any gene: 3. The CDR3 sequence is 12 residues long.

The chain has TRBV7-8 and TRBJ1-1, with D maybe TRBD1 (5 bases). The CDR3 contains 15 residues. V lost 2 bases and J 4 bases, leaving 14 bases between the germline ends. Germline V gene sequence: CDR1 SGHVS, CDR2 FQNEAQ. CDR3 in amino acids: CASSLLTQGITEAFF. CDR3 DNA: TGTGCCAGCAGCTTATTAACCCAGGGAATCACTGAAGCTTTCTTT.

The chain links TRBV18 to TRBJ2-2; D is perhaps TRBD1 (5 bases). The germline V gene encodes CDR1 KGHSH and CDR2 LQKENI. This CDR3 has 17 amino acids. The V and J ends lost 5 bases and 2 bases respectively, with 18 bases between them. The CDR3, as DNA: TGTGCCAGCTCATCTTACCTCTCGACAGTTAACACCGGGGAGCTGTTTTTT. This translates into CASSSYLSTVNTGELFF. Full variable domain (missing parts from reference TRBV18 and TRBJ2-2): NAGVMQNPRHLVRRRGQEARLRCSPMKGHSHVYWYRQLPEEGLKFMVYLQKENIIDESGMPKERFSAEFPKEGPSILRIQQVVRGDSAAYFCASSSYLSTVNTGELFFGEGSRLTVL.

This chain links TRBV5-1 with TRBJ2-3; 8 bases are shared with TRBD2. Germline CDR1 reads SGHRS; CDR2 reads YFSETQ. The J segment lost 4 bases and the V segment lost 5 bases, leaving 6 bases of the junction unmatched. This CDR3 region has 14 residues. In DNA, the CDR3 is TGCGCCAGCAGTTTTAGCGGGATCTCAGATACGCAGTATTTT. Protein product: CASSFSGISDTQYF.

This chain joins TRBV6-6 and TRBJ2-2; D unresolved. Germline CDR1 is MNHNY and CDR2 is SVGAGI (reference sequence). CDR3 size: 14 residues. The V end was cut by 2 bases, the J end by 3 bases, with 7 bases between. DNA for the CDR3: TGTGCCAGCAGTTACCAAACTCACACCGGGGAGCTGTTTTTT. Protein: CASSYQTHTGELFF.

The CDR3 sequence: CASGLQGGGYTF. The CDR3 DNA sequence: TGTGCTAGTGGTTTGCAGGGTGGCGGCTACACCTTC. This sequence joins TRBV12-5 and TRBJ1-2; perhaps TRBD1 as D (5 bases). The V gene lost 2 bases and the J gene lost 8 bases, with 9 bases spanning the gap. This CDR3 spans 12 amino acids. Germline assignment: CDR1 LGHNT and CDR2 FRNRAP.

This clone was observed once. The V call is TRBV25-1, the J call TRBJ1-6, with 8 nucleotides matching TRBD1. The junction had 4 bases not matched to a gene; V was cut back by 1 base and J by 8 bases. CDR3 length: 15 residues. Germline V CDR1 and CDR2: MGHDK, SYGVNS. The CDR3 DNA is TGTGCCAGCAGTGAATCCACAGGGGGATATTCACCCCTCCACTTT. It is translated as CASSESTGGYSPLHF.

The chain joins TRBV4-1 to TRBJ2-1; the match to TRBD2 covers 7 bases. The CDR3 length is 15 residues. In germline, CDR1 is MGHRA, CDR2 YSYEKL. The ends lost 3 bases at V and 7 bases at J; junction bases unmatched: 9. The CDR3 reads CASSHERGVGNEQFF. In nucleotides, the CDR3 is TGCGCCAGCAGCCATGAGCGGGGAGTAGGGAATGAGCAGTTCTTC.